Each of the 15 T cell receptor beta chains below was sequenced from the same sample in a study of cytomegalovirus exposure and HLA in healthy donors. Clones were read by immunoSEQ multiplex PCR, and TCRdb kept only the in-frame ones, dropping some. The repertoire holds 200,000 or so clones, with roughly 82% as singletons. Sequencing was performed on PBMCs. These receptors were collected from a woman aged 25 to 39 in good health and CMV-seropositive.

The chain couples TRBV6-5 to TRBJ1-2; 7 nucleotides agree with TRBD1. The CDR3 contains 13 residues. The germline V gene has CDR1 MNHEY and CDR2 SVGAGI. Unmatched junction bases numbered 5, after V lost 5 bases and J lost 5 bases. Here the CDR3 DNA reads TGTGCCAGCAGTCCGGGACAGACTTATGGCTACACCTTC. It yields the protein CASSPGQTYGYTF.

This clone was found once. The V gene is TRBV5-1, the J gene TRBJ2-3, with a possible D match to TRBD2 (5 bases). The length of the CDR3 is 15 residues. CDR1 and CDR2 (germline): SGHRS, YFSETQ. V was shortened by 0 bases and J by 1 base, with 9 bases between the two germline ends. CDR3 coding DNA: TGCGCCAGCAGCTTGGGGGCCGGGGGCACAGATACGCAGTATTTT. Protein: CASSLGAGGTDTQYF.

The J gene is TRBJ1-4, the V gene TRBV30; D remains unclear. The CDR3 is made up of 15 amino acids. The ends were cut back, 0 bases at V and 0 bases at J, with 8 bases in the middle. Germline lookup yields CDR1 GTSNPN and CDR2 SVGIG (reference sequence). CDR3: CAWSVGSATNEKLFF. Written as DNA, the CDR3 is TGTGCCTGGAGTGTAGGGAGCGCAACTAATGAAAAACTGTTTTTT. Supplemented by reference TRBV30 and TRBJ1-4, the full variable domain reads SQTIHQWPATLVQPVGSPLSLECTVEGTSNPNLYWYRQAAGRGLQLLFYSVGIGQISSEVPQNLSASRPQDRQFILSSKKLLLSDSGFYLCAWSVGSATNEKLFFGSGTQLSVL.

This CDR3 reads CASSDSTASDGYTF. CDR3 nucleotides: TGTGCCAGCAGTGACTCGACTGCTTCCGACGGCTACACCTTC. This chain uses TRBV6-4 with TRBJ1-2; D is unclear. V was clipped by 0 bases and J by 8 bases, with 13 bases between them. The germline V gene encodes CDR1 MRHNA and CDR2 SNTAGT. The CDR3 spans 14 residues.

The gene calls are TRBV5-6 and TRBJ2-1, with D hard to call. The V and J ends lost 2 bases and 4 bases respectively, with 10 bases between them. CDR3 length: 14 residues. Germline CDR1 and CDR2: SGHDT and YYEEEE. The CDR3 is CASSFRVSYNEQFF. CDR3 bases: TGTGCCAGCAGCTTCCGGGTTTCTTACAATGAGCAGTTCTTC. Full variable domain (rest looked up from reference TRBV5-6 and TRBJ2-1): DAGVTQSPTHLIKTRGQQVTLRCSPKSGHDTVSWYQQALGQGPQFIFQYYEEEERQRGNFPDRFSGHQFPNYSSELNVNALLLGDSALYLCASSFRVSYNEQFFGPGTRLTVL.

The chain recombines TRBV29-1 with TRBJ1-1; TRBD1 matches 7 bases. The germline CDR1 and CDR2 sequences are SQVTM and ANQGSEA. J was trimmed by 5 bases and V by 7 bases; bases with no gene match: 10. This CDR3 region has 13 residues. The CDR3 sequence is CSADRQGWTEAFF. CDR3 coding DNA: TGCAGCGCCGACCGACAGGGATGGACTGAAGCTTTCTTT. The complete variable domain, with remaining parts taken from reference TRBV29-1 and TRBJ1-1, reads SAVISQKPSRDICQRGTSLTIQCQVDSQVTMMFWYRQQPGQSLTLIATANQGSEATYESGFVIDKFPISRPNLTFSTLTVSNMSPEDSSIYLCSADRQGWTEAFFGQGTRLTVV.

The chain is built from TRBV7-8 and TRBJ2-7; the D gene is possibly TRBD1 (7 bases). V gave up 4 bases and J gave up 4 bases, with 14 bases separating them. Germline V gene sequence: CDR1 SGHVS, CDR2 FQNEAQ. The CDR3 has 14 residues. The CDR3 protein is CASSSGRGVYEQYF. As DNA, the CDR3 is TGTGCCAGCAGCTCGGGCAGGGGGGTGTACGAGCAGTACTTC.

The CDR3 nucleotides are TGTGCCAGCAGCACCCGGGACAGGGTGACCACCGGGGAGCTGTTTTTT. Residues: CASSTRDRVTTGELFF. The rearrangement uses TRBV7-2 and TRBJ2-2, with 9 bases lining up with TRBD1. Trimming took 5 bases from V and 4 from J; bases not matched to a gene: 8. From germline, CDR1 is SGHTA and CDR2 FQGNSA. The CDR3 runs to 16 residues.

The chain links TRBV30 to TRBJ1-1; no firm D call. Trimming took 8 bases from V and 0 from J, leaving 7 bases between them. CDR3 length equals 11 residues. Germline CDR1 is GTSNPN and CDR2 is SVGIG (reference sequence). This CDR3 reads CASNMNTEAFF. The DNA of the CDR3 is TGTGCCAGTAACATGAACACTGAAGCTTTCTTT.

The rearrangement links TRBV11-1 to TRBJ2-5; D is uncertain. The CDR3 has 13 amino acids. V was pared by 5 bases and J by 2 bases, with 9 bases between. Germline CDR1 SGHAT, CDR2 FQDESV (reference sequence). CDR3 DNA sequence: TGTGCCAGCAGCCGATCACTTCAAGAGACCCAGTACTTC. Translation: CASSRSLQETQYF. Together with reference TRBV11-1 and TRBJ2-5, the CDR3 gives the full variable domain: EAEVAQSPRYKITEKSQAVAFWCDPISGHATLYWYRQILGQGPELLVQFQDESVVDDSQLPKDRFSAERLKGVDSTLKIQPAELGDSAMYLCASSRSLQETQYFGPGTRLLVL.

This CDR3 reads CASSQEPGLAGAEQYF. The DNA of the CDR3 is TGCGCCAGCAGCCAAGAGCCTGGACTAGCGGGAGCCGAGCAGTACTTC. The chain uses TRBV4-1 and TRBJ2-7, with TRBD2 matching over 13 bases. V lost 0 bases, J lost 6 bases, and 5 bases stayed unmatched. CDR1 MGHRA and CDR2 YSYEKL come from the germline V gene. This CDR3 has 16 amino acids.

The chain uses TRBV10-3 and TRBJ2-6; no definite D call. V was pared by 5 bases and J by 2 bases, with 10 bases between. Germline-derived CDR1 and CDR2 are ENHRY and SYGVKD. There are 15 residues in the CDR3. DNA for the CDR3: TGTGCCATCAGTCATACCCTAACTGGGGCCAACGTCCTGACTTTC. Translating it yields CAISHTLTGANVLTF.

This sequence joins TRBV5-6 and TRBJ2-1, with 11 bases identical to TRBD2. Germline CDR1 reads SGHDT; CDR2 reads YYEEEE. The CDR3 is 16 residues long. Trimming cost V 4 bases and J 8 bases; bases outside gene matches: 11. The CDR3 region is CASSGIPGLAEHEQFF. CDR3 nucleotide sequence: TGTGCCAGCAGCGGGATACCGGGACTAGCGGAACATGAGCAGTTCTTC.

The V gene is TRBV5-6, the J gene TRBJ2-1; no firm D call. With 2 bases removed from V and 4 bases from J, the gap between germline ends came to 10 bases. The CDR3 has 14 residues. From germline, CDR1 is SGHDT and CDR2 YYEEEE. The DNA for the CDR3 is TGTGCCAGCAGCTTCCTAAACCAATACAATGAGCAGTTCTTC. Protein: CASSFLNQYNEQFF.

This chain links TRBV15 with TRBJ1-1; D is perhaps TRBD1 (6 bases). The CDR3 loop spans 15 amino acids. V was pared by 0 bases and J by 7 bases, with 15 bases between. Germline V gives CDR1 LNHNV, CDR2 YYDKDF (reference sequence). CDR3: CATSRDLGQKDEAFF. The CDR3 DNA reads as TGTGCCACCAGCAGAGATCTCGGACAGAAAGATGAAGCTTTCTTT.